This TCR beta chain was sequenced for a study of response to subunit inactivated influenza vaccine. Overall study findings and caveats: T cells newly recruited by each seasonal influenza vaccination are few, the authors suggested.

TCRdb re-analysed the RT-PCR reads in MiXCR, keeping a single row per CDR3 protein. The sample lists 860,000 or so distinct CDR3 sequences, approximately 22% occurring once. The CDR3 contains 14 residues. Germline lookup yields CDR1 DFQATT and CDR2 SNEGSKA (reference sequence). Trimming took 1 base from V and 9 from J; bases not matched to a gene: 9. Only a few counts were recorded for this clonotype. Its antigen is currently unknown. This receptor was obtained from a middle-aged man who received an inactivated influenza vaccine. V is TRBV20-1 and J is TRBJ2-1; 7 bases map to TRBD2. This specimen was PBMCs from blood, taken 5 to 6 days after vaccination. The CDR3 is CSARGRLAGGEQFF. The CDR3 region has the DNA TGCAGTGCTAGAGGCAGACTAGCCGGGGGTGAGCAGTTCTTC.